Reported below is one TCR beta chain. The data stem from a study of somatic mutations in cytotoxic T cells in rheumatoid arthritis. The CDR3 has 13 residues. From germline, CDR1 is SNHLY and CDR2 FYNNEI. V dropped 6 bases and J dropped 4; count of bases not matched to a gene: 2. Clones were sequenced by immunoSEQ multiplex PCR, and TCRdb holds only the in-frame ones, with some missing. The sample includes roughly 13,000 clones, around 74% of them seen just once. The chain is built from TRBV2 and TRBJ2-1; 8 nucleotides agree with TRBD1. The sample consisted of CD8+ T cells sorted from blood. This TCR came from an adult with rheumatoid arthritis. The CDR3 DNA reads as TGTGCCAGCAGAACAGGGGGGTACAATGAGCAGTTCTTC. Protein: CASRTGGYNEQFF.